This paragraph reports one TCR beta chain. What it recognizes is unknown. This entry belongs to a study of cytomegalovirus exposure and HLA in healthy donors. Study-wide points: Trimming of TCR beta V- and J-genes showed a link, identified in a later analysis, to a missense DCLRE1C variant. Most TCR sequences were rare, but some public TCRs occurred in many donors.

The CDR3 extends over 15 amino acids. The V gene's germline CDR1 is MDHEN and CDR2 SYDVKM. Trimming took 2 bases from V and 0 from J, leaving 7 bases between them. PCR involved 60 Vbeta and 13 Jbeta primers. Sequencing was performed with immunoSEQ multiplex PCR; in TCRdb, only in-frame clones are kept and a portion is missing. Of 150,000 to 200,000 clones in the sample, roughly 85% were seen once. The chain employs TRBV28 and TRBJ1-4; D not certain. The sequenced sample was PBMCs. This receptor was taken from a male donor in good health and CMV-seropositive. The CDR3 sequence is CASSLRRATNEKLFF. The CDR3 DNA sequence: TGTGCCAGCAGTTTACGGAGAGCAACTAATGAAAAACTGTTTTTT. The variable domain in full, completed from reference TRBV28 and TRBJ1-4, reads DVKVTQSSRYLVKRTGEKVFLECVQDMDHENMFWYRQDPGLGLRLIYFSYDVKMKEKGDIPEGYSVSREKKERFSLILESASTNQTSMYLCASSLRRATNEKLFFGSGTQLSVL.